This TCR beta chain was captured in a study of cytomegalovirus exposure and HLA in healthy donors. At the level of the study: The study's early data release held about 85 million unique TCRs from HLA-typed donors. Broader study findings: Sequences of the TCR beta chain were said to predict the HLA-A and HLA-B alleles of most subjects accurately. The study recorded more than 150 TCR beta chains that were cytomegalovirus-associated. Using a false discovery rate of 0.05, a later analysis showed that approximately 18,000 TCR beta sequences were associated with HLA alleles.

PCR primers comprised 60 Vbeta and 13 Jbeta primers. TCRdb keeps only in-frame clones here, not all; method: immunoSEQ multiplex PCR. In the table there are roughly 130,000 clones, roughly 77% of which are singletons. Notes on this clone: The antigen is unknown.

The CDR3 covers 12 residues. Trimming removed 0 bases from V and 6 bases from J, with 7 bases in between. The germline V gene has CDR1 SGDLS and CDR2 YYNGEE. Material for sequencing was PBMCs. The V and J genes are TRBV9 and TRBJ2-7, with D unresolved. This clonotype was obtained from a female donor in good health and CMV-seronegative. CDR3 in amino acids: CASSVAGTEQYF. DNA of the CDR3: TGTGCCAGCAGCGTAGCGGGTACCGAGCAGTACTTC.